The 30 T cell receptor beta chains below all came from one sample that was sequenced in a study of shared clonotypes between healthy human individuals. Produced via immunoSEQ multiplex PCR; TCRdb's table is partial and in-frame only. The table shows hundreds of thousands of clones, with less than 98% occurring only once. The specimen was naive CD4+ T cells sorted from blood. Sample subset: CD45RA+ positively selected. All receptors come from a woman in her 30s in good health.

This chain connects TRBV2 to TRBJ2-2, with D maybe TRBD1 (6 bases). The V end was cut by 7 bases, the J end by 0 bases, with 6 bases between. The CDR3 is made up of 13 amino acids. CDR1 and CDR2 (germline): SNHLY, FYNNEI. This chain's CDR3 is CASTGANTGELFF. CDR3 nucleotides: TGTGCCAGCACAGGGGCGAACACCGGGGAGCTGTTTTTT.

The CDR3 is CAPEDPRAAGGDTQYF. CDR3 DNA: TGTGCCCCCGAAGACCCCAGGGCAGCGGGAGGTGATACGCAGTATTTT. The chain combines TRBV7-9 with TRBJ2-3; 9 bases match TRBD2. Per germline, CDR1 SEHNR and CDR2 FQNEAQ (reference sequence). The length of the CDR3 is 16 residues. Trimming cost V 11 bases and J 6 bases; bases outside gene matches: 18. Looking up the rest from reference TRBV7-9 and TRBJ2-3 gives the full variable domain: DTGVSQNPRHKITKRGQNVTFRCDPISEHNRLYWYRQTLGQGPEFLTYFQNEAQLEKSRLLSDRFSAERPKGSFSTLEIQRTEQGDSAMYLCAPEDPRAAGGDTQYFGPGTRLTVL.

This chain uses TRBV7-2 with TRBJ2-1; D is possibly TRBD1 or TRBD2 (5 bases each). This CDR3 comprises 15 residues. Deletions cut 6 bases from V and 1 base from J, with 13 bases between. Germline V CDR1 and CDR2: SGHTA, FQGNSA. The CDR3 reads CASRPREFSYNEQFF. In nucleotides, the CDR3 is TGTGCCAGCAGGCCCAGGGAGTTTTCCTACAATGAGCAGTTCTTC.

The chain is built from TRBV4-1 and TRBJ2-2; maybe TRBD2 (5 bases). Trimming shortened V by 1 base and J by 8 bases, and 8 bases separated the two germline ends. The CDR3 covers 13 residues. Germline-derived CDR1 and CDR2 are MGHRA and YSYEKL. The CDR3 here is CASSQAGGGELFF. In DNA, the CDR3 is TGCGCCAGCAGCCAAGCCGGCGGGGGGGAGCTGTTTTTT.

The chain joins TRBV6-1 to TRBJ2-6, with a possible D match to TRBD1 (5 bases). The CDR3 extends over 15 amino acids. Germline CDR1 and CDR2: MNHNS and SASEGT. Trimming took off 7 bases at V and 2 bases at J, with 12 bases between the two ends. Here the CDR3 DNA reads TGTGCCAGCACCCCAGGGTCGACTGGGGCCAACGTCCTGACTTTC. This gives the protein CASTPGSTGANVLTF.

This CDR3 reads CASSAGGLFYNEQFF. CDR3 in DNA: TGTGCCAGCAGTGCCGGCGGACTATTCTACAATGAGCAGTTCTTC. The chain links TRBV6-4 to TRBJ2-1; possibly TRBD2 for D (6 bases). The CDR3 totals 15 residues. Trimming took off 4 bases at V and 3 bases at J, with 13 bases between the two ends. Looked up from germline, CDR1 is MRHNA and CDR2 is SNTAGT.

J is TRBJ2-7 and V is TRBV10-2, with D tentatively TRBD2 (6 bases). Trimming shortened V by 3 bases and J by 2 bases, and 17 bases separated the two germline ends. The CDR3 is made up of 16 amino acids. Germline CDR1 and CDR2: WSHSY and SAAADI. The CDR3, as DNA: TGCGCCAGCAGTGACCCAGCGGGCCGCATGACCTACGAGCAGTACTTC. Its protein is CASSDPAGRMTYEQYF.

The V and J genes are TRBV27 and TRBJ2-7; 7 bases match TRBD1. From germline, CDR1 is MNHEY and CDR2 SMNVEV (reference sequence). The CDR3 consists of 15 residues. Trimming removed 7 bases from V and 3 bases from J; junction bases left unmatched: 12. The CDR3: CASIRKAGGNYEQYF. The CDR3 nucleotides read TGTGCCAGCATAAGGAAGGCAGGGGGAAACTACGAGCAGTACTTC.

V usage is TRBV7-9 and J usage is TRBJ1-5; D remains unclear. CDR1 is SEHNR, CDR2 FQNEAQ, per germline (reference sequence). Trimming shortened V by 3 bases and J by 4 bases, and 7 bases separated the two germline ends. The CDR3 totals 13 residues. This CDR3 reads CASSLMGNQPQHF. CDR3 bases: TGTGCCAGCAGCTTGATGGGGAATCAGCCCCAGCATTTT.

The chain links TRBV4-1 to TRBJ2-7; 13 bases are a match to TRBD2. Germline CDR1 and CDR2: MGHRA and YSYEKL. The CDR3 contains 16 residues. Trimming cost V 4 bases and J 8 bases; bases outside gene matches: 11. The CDR3 loop reads CASSRTSGGESWQQYF. DNA of the CDR3: TGCGCCAGCAGCCGTACTAGCGGGGGGGAAAGTTGGCAGCAGTACTTC.

The J gene is TRBJ1-2, the V gene TRBV2, with D maybe TRBD1 (5 bases). Trimming took off 10 bases at V and 4 bases at J, with 25 bases between the two ends. Germline V lookup: CDR1 SNHLY, CDR2 FYNNEI. The CDR3 has 16 amino acids. CDR3 in amino acids: CAILTHKAGQIYGYTF. The DNA of the CDR3 is TGTGCCATCCTTACCCACAAGGCAGGGCAGATCTATGGCTACACCTTC.

The chain uses TRBV5-6 and TRBJ2-6; a possible D gene is TRBD2 (5 bases). With 5 bases removed from V and 0 bases from J, the gap between germline ends came to 6 bases. The CDR3 totals 14 residues. Germline V gene lookup returns CDR1 SGHDT and CDR2 YYEEEE. CDR3 residues: CASRAGSGANVLTF. CDR3 coding DNA: TGTGCCAGCAGGGCGGGCTCTGGGGCCAACGTCCTGACTTTC.

The chain carries TRBV20-1 and TRBJ2-5, with a possible D match to TRBD2 (6 bases). The V end was cut by 2 bases, the J end by 11 bases, with 12 bases between. Germline V lookup: CDR1 DFQATT, CDR2 SNEGSKA (reference sequence). The CDR3 has 11 amino acids. The CDR3: CSARPGGQQYF. In nucleotides, the CDR3 is TGCAGTGCTAGACCCGGGGGTCAGCAGTACTTC.

This chain connects TRBV28 to TRBJ2-7; the D is unclear. Germline lookup yields CDR1 MDHEN and CDR2 SYDVKM. V was shortened by 5 bases and J by 2 bases, with 7 bases between the two germline ends. The CDR3 spans 12 residues. The CDR3 bases are TGTGCCAGCAGTACCCGTACCTACGAGCAGTACTTC. Translation: CASSTRTYEQYF.

The chain employs TRBV7-9 and TRBJ2-7; no reliable D call. Germline V lookup: CDR1 SEHNR, CDR2 FQNEAQ (reference sequence). The CDR3 has 14 residues. Between the trimmed V and J ends, which lost 5 bases and 2 bases, there was a span of 13 bases. CDR3 amino acids: CASSLWTDTYEQYF. Here the CDR3 DNA reads TGTGCCAGCAGCCTTTGGACGGATACCTACGAGCAGTACTTC.

This chain connects TRBV5-6 to TRBJ2-2; unclear D gene. Germline CDR1 SGHDT, CDR2 YYEEEE. The CDR3 runs to 15 residues. Between the trimmed V and J ends, which lost 0 bases and 7 bases, there was a span of 13 bases. CDR3: CASSLGMGFGGELFF. The CDR3 nucleotides read TGTGCCAGCAGCTTGGGTATGGGGTTTGGCGGGGAGCTGTTTTTT. Supplemented by reference TRBV5-6 and TRBJ2-2, the full variable domain reads DAGVTQSPTHLIKTRGQQVTLRCSPKSGHDTVSWYQQALGQGPQFIFQYYEEEERQRGNFPDRFSGHQFPNYSSELNVNALLLGDSALYLCASSLGMGFGGELFFGEGSRLTVL.

This clone occurred once. The chain has TRBV28 and TRBJ2-1; D is uncertain. Per the germline V gene, CDR1 is MDHEN and CDR2 is SYDVKM. Trimming took off 2 bases at V and 8 bases at J, with 10 bases between the two ends. The CDR3 loop spans 13 amino acids. CDR3 sequence: CASSLIYGDEQFF. CDR3 DNA: TGTGCCAGCAGTTTAATATATGGAGATGAGCAGTTCTTC.

This sequence joins TRBV5-1 and TRBJ1-1; 8 positions match TRBD1. CDR1 is SGHRS, CDR2 YFSETQ, per germline. There are 14 residues in the CDR3. V was clipped by 2 bases and J by 3 bases; unmatched bases: 3. The CDR3 DNA reads TGCGCCAGCAGCTTCGACAGGGGCGACACTGAAGCTTTCTTT. The encoded protein is CASSFDRGDTEAFF.

This clone was observed once. The chain employs TRBV28 and TRBJ2-7; maybe TRBD2 (5 bases). CDR3 length: 12 residues. Deletions cut 8 bases from V and 5 bases from J, with 13 bases between. Germline CDR1 MDHEN, CDR2 SYDVKM. In DNA form, the CDR3 reads TGTGCCAGCGGAGGAGTATCCGACGAGCAGTACTTC. Its translation is CASGGVSDEQYF.

V gene TRBV27 combines with J gene TRBJ2-1; tentative D call: TRBD2 (6 bases). Trimming stripped 5 bases from V and 5 bases from J, with 13 bases between. Germline CDR1 is MNHEY and CDR2 is SMNVEV (reference sequence). This CDR3 region has 14 residues. The CDR3 sequence is CASSRGLNHNEQFF. The CDR3 DNA is TGTGCCAGCAGTCGCGGACTAAACCACAATGAGCAGTTCTTC.

The CDR3 reads CASTPTLAGFNEQFF. The CDR3 region has the DNA TGTGCCAGTACCCCAACCTTAGCGGGATTCAATGAGCAGTTCTTC. V gene TRBV19 combines with J gene TRBJ2-1; 8 nucleotides match TRBD2. The CDR3 sequence is 15 residues long. Germline CDR1 is LNHDA and CDR2 is SQIVND (reference sequence). J was trimmed by 6 bases and V by 7 bases; bases with no gene match: 11.

The rearrangement joins TRBV2 to TRBJ1-3; unclear D gene. The CDR3 is made up of 14 amino acids. V was cut by 8 bases and J by 1 base, with 12 bases left in between. From germline, CDR1 is SNHLY and CDR2 FYNNEI. The chain's CDR3 is CASEPAVSGNTIYF. CDR3 bases: TGTGCCAGCGAACCGGCCGTATCTGGAAACACCATATATTTT.

This rearrangement joins TRBV5-8 to TRBJ1-4; D ambiguous. CDR3 length: 15 residues. Germline CDR1 SGHTS, CDR2 YDEGEE. The V end lost 0 bases, the J end lost 8 bases, and 14 bases lay between the germline ends. The CDR3 sequence: CASSLVFGVREKLFF. For the CDR3, the DNA is TGTGCCAGCAGCTTGGTTTTTGGGGTTCGGGAAAAACTGTTTTTT.

The V gene is TRBV27, the J gene TRBJ1-3, with D tentatively TRBD1 (6 bases). From germline, CDR1 is MNHEY and CDR2 SMNVEV (reference sequence). Trimming shortened V by 6 bases and J by 4 bases, and 13 bases separated the two germline ends. This CDR3 contains 14 residues. Here the CDR3 reads CASRPDRLGNTIYF. CDR3 nucleotides: TGTGCCAGCAGACCGGACAGATTGGGAAACACCATATATTTT.

The V gene is TRBV7-2, the J gene TRBJ2-1; D uncertain. Trimming removed 6 bases from V and 13 bases from J, with 19 bases in between. CDR3 length equals 13 residues. In germline, CDR1 is SGHTA, CDR2 FQGNSA. Here the CDR3 reads CASSPARGQAQFF. The CDR3 DNA sequence: TGTGCCAGCAGTCCCGCCCGTGGCCAGGCCCAGTTCTTC.

The gene calls are TRBV6-5 and TRBJ2-2; 10 bases map to TRBD1. CDR1 is MNHEY and CDR2 is SVGAGI in the germline V gene. Germline trimming cut 7 bases from V and 4 bases from J; bases unmatched to any gene: 3. The CDR3 consists of 14 residues. CDR3: CASIGQGGTGELFF. DNA for the CDR3: TGTGCCAGCATAGGACAGGGGGGCACCGGGGAGCTGTTTTTT.

This clone was seen just once. The chain employs TRBV10-3 and TRBJ1-1; D may be TRBD1 (5 bases). CDR3 length: 13 residues. Trimming pared 3 bases from V and 3 bases from J, leaving 8 bases between. From germline, CDR1 is ENHRY and CDR2 SYGVKD. This chain's CDR3 is CAISDMGDTEAFF. The CDR3 nucleotides read TGTGCCATCAGTGATATGGGGGACACTGAAGCTTTCTTT.

The genes are TRBV5-6 and TRBJ1-1; unclear D gene. Trimming stripped 0 bases from V and 0 bases from J, with 3 bases between. This CDR3 region has 13 residues. Germline V gene data show CDR1 as SGHDT and CDR2 as YYEEEE. The CDR3 spells CASSLEMNTEAFF. The CDR3 DNA sequence: TGTGCCAGCAGCTTGGAAATGAACACTGAAGCTTTCTTT.

The chain combines TRBV14 with TRBJ2-5, with a possible D match to TRBD2 (5 bases). Germline V gene lookup returns CDR1 SGHDN and CDR2 FVKESK. CDR3 length: 14 amino acids. V was pared by 2 bases and J by 4 bases, with 11 bases between. The CDR3 DNA reads TGTGCCAGCAGCCAAAGGCCGGAGGCAGAGACCCAGTACTTC. It yields the protein CASSQRPEAETQYF.

This clone occurred once. The genes are TRBV11-2 and TRBJ2-7, with D unresolved. Trimming removed 6 bases from V and 7 bases from J, with 16 bases in between. This CDR3 region has 13 residues. Per germline, CDR1 SGHAT and CDR2 FQNNGV. The CDR3 nucleotides read TGTGCCAGCAGTCCACTACCTCTTATGGAGCAGTACTTC. It yields the protein CASSPLPLMEQYF. Combining the CDR3 with reference TRBV11-2 and TRBJ2-7 gives the whole variable domain EAGVAQSPRYKIIEKRQSVAFWCNPISGHATLYWYQQILGQGPKLLIQFQNNGVVDDSQLPKDRFSAERLKGVDSTLKIQPAKLEDSAVYLCASSPLPLMEQYFGPGTRLTVT.